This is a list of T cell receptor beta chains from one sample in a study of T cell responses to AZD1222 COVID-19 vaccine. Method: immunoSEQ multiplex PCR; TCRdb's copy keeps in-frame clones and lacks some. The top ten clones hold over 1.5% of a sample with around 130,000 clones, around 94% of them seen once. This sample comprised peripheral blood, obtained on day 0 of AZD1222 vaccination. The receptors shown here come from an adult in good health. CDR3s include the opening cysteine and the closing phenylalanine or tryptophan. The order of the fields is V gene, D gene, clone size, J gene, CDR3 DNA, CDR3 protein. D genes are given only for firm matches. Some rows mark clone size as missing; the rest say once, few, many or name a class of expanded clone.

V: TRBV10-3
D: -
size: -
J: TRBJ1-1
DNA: TGTGCCATCAGTCCACAGACAGCGAACACTGAAGCTTTCTTT
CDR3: CAISPQTANTEAFF

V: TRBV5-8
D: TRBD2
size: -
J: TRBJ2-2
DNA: TGTGCCAGCAGAAGGGCTAGCGGGGGGATCTCCACCGGGGAGCTGTTTTTT
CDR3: CASRRASGGISTGELFF

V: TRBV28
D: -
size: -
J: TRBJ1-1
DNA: TGTGCCAGCAGATCGAACACTGAAGCTTTCTTT
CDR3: CASRSNTEAFF

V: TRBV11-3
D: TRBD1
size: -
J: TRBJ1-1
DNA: TGTGCCAGCATCACGAGGCGGACAGGGGGCGGCACTGAAGCTTTCTTT
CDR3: CASITRRTGGGTEAFF

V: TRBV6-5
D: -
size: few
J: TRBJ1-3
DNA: TGTGCCAGCAGTTACGGGCCAGGGAGTTTCCGAAACACCATATATTTT
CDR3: CASSYGPGSFRNTIYF

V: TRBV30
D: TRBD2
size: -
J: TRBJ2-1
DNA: TGTGCCTGGACTCTAGCGGGAGGTCGCAACGTTGAGCAGTTCTTC
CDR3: CAWTLAGGRNVEQFF

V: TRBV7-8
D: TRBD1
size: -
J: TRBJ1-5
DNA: TGTGCCAGCAGCGAAAGGTCGGACAGGGGCAATCAGCCCCAGCATTTT
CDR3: CASSERSDRGNQPQHF

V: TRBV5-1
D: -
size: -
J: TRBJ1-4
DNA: TGCGCCAGCAGCTTTGGGAAGACAGAGGCTAATGAAAAACTGTTTTTT
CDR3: CASSFGKTEANEKLFF

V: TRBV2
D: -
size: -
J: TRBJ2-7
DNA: TGTGCCAGCAGTGGGGACACGCTTTCCTACGAGCAGTACTTC
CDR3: CASSGDTLSYEQYF

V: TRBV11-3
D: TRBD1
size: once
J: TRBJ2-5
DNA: TGTGCCAGCAGGCAAGGGACAGGGAGGCAAGAGACCCAGTACTTC
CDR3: CASRQGTGRQETQYF

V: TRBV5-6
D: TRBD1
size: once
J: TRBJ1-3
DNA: TGTGCCAGCAGCTTGAGGCGGACAGGGGTTTCGGGAAACACCATATATTTT
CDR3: CASSLRRTGVSGNTIYF

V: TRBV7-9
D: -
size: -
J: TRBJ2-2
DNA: TGTGCCAGCAGCCAAAGGTCTGGGAGGTGGCGTACCGGGGAGCTGTTTTTT
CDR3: CASSQRSGRWRTGELFF

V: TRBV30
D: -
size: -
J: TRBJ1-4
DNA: TGTGCCTGGGGGGGGAACGGCGCAACTAATGAAAAACTGTTTTTT
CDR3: CAWGGNGATNEKLFF

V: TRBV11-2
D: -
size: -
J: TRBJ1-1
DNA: TGTGCCAGCAGCTTTGAAGCTTTCTTT
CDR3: CASSFEAFF

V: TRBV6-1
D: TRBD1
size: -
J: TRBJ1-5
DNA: TGTGCCAGCAGTGCCCCCCCTGGGACAGGGAGCAGCAATCAGCCCCAGCATTTT
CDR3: CASSAPPGTGSSNQPQHF

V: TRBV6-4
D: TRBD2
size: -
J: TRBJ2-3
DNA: TGTGCCAGCAGTGACTCGAAGCAGACTAGCGGGGGCACAGATACGCAGTATTTT
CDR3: CASSDSKQTSGGTDTQYF

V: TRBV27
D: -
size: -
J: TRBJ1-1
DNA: TGTGCCAGCAGTTTTATGGGAACTTCCACTGAAGCTTTCTTT
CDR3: CASSFMGTSTEAFF

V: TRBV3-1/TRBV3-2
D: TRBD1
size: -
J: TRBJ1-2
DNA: TGTGCCAGCAGCCACGGGACAGATTACTATGGCTACACCTTC
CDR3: CASSHGTDYYGYTF

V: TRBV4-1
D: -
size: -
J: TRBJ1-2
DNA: TGCGCCAGCAGCCAGGGGAGTGATGGCCGGAGCTACACCTTC
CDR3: CASSQGSDGRSYTF

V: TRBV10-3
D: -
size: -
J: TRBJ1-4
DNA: TGTGCCAGGTACGGAAGGGTAATTAATGAAAAACTGTTTTTT
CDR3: CARYGRVINEKLFF

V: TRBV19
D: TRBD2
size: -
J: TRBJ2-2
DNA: TGTGCCAGTAGCCAGCGGGGTTTCGGGGAGCTGTTTTTT
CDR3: CASSQRGFGELFF

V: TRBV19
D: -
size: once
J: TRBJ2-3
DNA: TGTGCCAGTAGTATTAAGGGGGACACAGATACGCAGTATTTT
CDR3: CASSIKGDTDTQYF

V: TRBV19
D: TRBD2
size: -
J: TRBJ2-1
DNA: TGTGCCAGTCATAGTGGGGGAGTAGCGGGGTCAAGAATCCACTACAATGAGCAGTTCTTC
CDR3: CASHSGGVAGSRIHYNEQFF

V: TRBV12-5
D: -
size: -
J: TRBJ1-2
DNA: TGTGCTAGGGGCGAGGCTTCCGGGGTCTATGGCTACACCTTC
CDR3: CARGEASGVYGYTF

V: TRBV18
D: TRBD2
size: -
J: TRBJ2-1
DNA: TGTGCCAGCTCACCACCATCCGGAGGGACTAGCAGAAATTACAATGAGCAGTTCTTC
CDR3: CASSPPSGGTSRNYNEQFF

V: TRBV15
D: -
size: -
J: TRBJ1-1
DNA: TGTGCCACCAGCAGAGGAGGGGCATCATGGTACACTGAAGCTTTCTTT
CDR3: CATSRGGASWYTEAFF

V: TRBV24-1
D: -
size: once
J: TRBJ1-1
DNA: TGTGCCACCAGTGATTCCTTGGGCACTGAAGCTTTCTTT
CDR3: CATSDSLGTEAFF

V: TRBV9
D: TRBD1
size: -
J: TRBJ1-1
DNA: TGTGCCAGCAGCCCCCGGCAGGGGGACTATGAAGCTTTCTTT
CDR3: CASSPRQGDYEAFF

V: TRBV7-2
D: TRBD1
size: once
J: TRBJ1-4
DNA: TGTGCCAGCAGCTTAGGGGACAGGGGGCGAAGGGAAAAACTGTTTTTT
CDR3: CASSLGDRGRREKLFF

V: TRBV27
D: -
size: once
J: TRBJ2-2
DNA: TGTGCCAGCAGTTTGTTGGGGACGGAGACCGGGGAGCTGTTTTTT
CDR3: CASSLLGTETGELFF

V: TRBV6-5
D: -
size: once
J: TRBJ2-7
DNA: TGTGCCAGCAGTTACTCGATAGTCGAAACCTACGAGCAGTACTTC
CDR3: CASSYSIVETYEQYF

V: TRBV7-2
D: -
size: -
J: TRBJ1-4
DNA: TGTGCCAGCAGCTGGGGGGGCTCGGATGAAAAACTGTTTTTT
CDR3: CASSWGGSDEKLFF

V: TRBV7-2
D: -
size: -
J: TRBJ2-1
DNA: TGTGCCAGCAACGGCCAGGGGCTCTCCTACAATGAGCAGTTCTTC
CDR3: CASNGQGLSYNEQFF

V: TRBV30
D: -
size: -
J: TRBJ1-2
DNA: TGTGCCTGCCCCTGGTCCCAGGGAAACTATGGCTACACCTTC
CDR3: CACPWSQGNYGYTF

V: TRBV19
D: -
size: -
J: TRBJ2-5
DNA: TGTGCCAGTCGTGGCGGGAACCAAGAGACCCAGTACTTC
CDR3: CASRGGNQETQYF

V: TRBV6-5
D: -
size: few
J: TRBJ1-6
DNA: TGTGCCAGCAGTTACTGGGGTGGGAATTCACCCCTCCACTTT
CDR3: CASSYWGGNSPLHF

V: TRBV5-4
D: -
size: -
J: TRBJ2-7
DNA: TGTGCCAGCAGCTTGTTAAGTAAGAGCTCCTACGAGCAGTACTTC
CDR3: CASSLLSKSSYEQYF

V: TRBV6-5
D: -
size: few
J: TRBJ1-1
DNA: TGTGCCAGCAGTTACAGGGACGGTTCCAAGAACACTGAAGCTTTCTTT
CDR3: CASSYRDGSKNTEAFF

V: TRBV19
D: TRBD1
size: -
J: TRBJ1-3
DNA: TGTGCCAGTAGTATTTTTCCGGGACAGGGAAACACCATATATTTT
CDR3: CASSIFPGQGNTIYF

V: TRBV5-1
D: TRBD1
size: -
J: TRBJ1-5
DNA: TGCGCCAGCAGCTTGGGACAGGGTAATGGCGGCAATCAGCCCCAGCATTTT
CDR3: CASSLGQGNGGNQPQHF

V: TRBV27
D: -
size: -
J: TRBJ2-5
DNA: TGTGCCAGCAGTTTAGTGGCAGGGCCCCAAGAGACCCAGTACTTC
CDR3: CASSLVAGPQETQYF

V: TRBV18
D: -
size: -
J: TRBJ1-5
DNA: TGTGCCAGCTCACCACAAGACAAGAATCAGCCCCAGCATTTT
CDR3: CASSPQDKNQPQHF

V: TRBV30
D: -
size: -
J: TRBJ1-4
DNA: TGTGCCTGGAGTGTGCAGTTTGTAAAGGGTGAAAAACTGTTTTTT
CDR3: CAWSVQFVKGEKLFF

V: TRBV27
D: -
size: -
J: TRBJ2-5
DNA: TGTGCCAGCAGTTTAAACCCAGTGGGTTATCAAGAGACCCAGTACTTC
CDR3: CASSLNPVGYQETQYF

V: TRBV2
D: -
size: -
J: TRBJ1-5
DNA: TGTGCCAGCAGTAGGGGCCAGGTCAATCAGCCCCAGCATTTT
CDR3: CASSRGQVNQPQHF

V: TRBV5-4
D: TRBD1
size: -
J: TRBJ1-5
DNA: TGTGCCAGCAGCGACGGGACAGGCAATCAGCCCCAGCATTTT
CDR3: CASSDGTGNQPQHF

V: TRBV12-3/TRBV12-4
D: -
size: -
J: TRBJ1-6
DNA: TGTGCCAGCAGTTTAGGGAATTCACCCCTCCACTTT
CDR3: CASSLGNSPLHF

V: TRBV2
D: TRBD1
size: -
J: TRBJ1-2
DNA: TGTGCCAGCAGTGAAGGGGACAGGGGTGGCTATGGCTACACCTTC
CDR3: CASSEGDRGGYGYTF

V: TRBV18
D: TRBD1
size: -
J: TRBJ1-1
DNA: TGTGCCAGCTCACCGGGACAGCGCATGAACACTGAAGCTTTCTTT
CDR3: CASSPGQRMNTEAFF

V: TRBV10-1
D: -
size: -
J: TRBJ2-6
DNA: TGCGCCAGCGGAGTACAGGGTTCTGGGGCCAACGTCCTGACTTTC
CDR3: CASGVQGSGANVLTF

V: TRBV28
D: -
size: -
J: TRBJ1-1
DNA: TGTGCCAGCACCAAAGGGGACGGATACACTGAAGCTTTCTTT
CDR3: CASTKGDGYTEAFF

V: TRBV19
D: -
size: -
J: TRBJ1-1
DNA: TGTGCCAGTAATACCAACCCGAACACTGAAGCTTTCTTT
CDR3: CASNTNPNTEAFF

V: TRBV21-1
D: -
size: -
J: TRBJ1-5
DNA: TGTGCCAGCAGCAAACTAAAAGGAAGCGGCAATCAGCCCCAGCATTTT
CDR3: CASSKLKGSGNQPQHF

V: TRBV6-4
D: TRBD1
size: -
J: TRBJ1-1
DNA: TGTGCCAGCAGTCCGACAGGGGGTAACACTGAAGCTTTCTTT
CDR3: CASSPTGGNTEAFF